The 13 T cell receptor beta chains reported below all come from one sample, sequenced in a study of blood T cells in healthy people across ages. Through a sample-barcoded 5' primer and a J-beta primer mix, a second PCR was run for roughly 6 to 12 cycles. TCRdb re-derived calls from the 5' RACE reads in MiXCR, one entry per CDR3 protein. The sample carries 850,000 to 950,000 distinct CDR3 sequences, around 26% recorded once. Specimen: blood. Receptor source: a woman over 75 in good health.

This clonotype was picked up many times. The V gene is TRBV10-3, the J gene TRBJ1-5; D gene unclear. V was pared by 3 bases and J by 1 base, with 7 bases between. This CDR3 region has 14 residues. Germline CDR1 ENHRY, CDR2 SYGVKD. CDR3 DNA sequence: TGTGCCATCAGTGAAGGGTGGAGCAATCAGCCCCAGCATTTT. Translation gives CAISEGWSNQPQHF.

Remarks on this clonotype: This may arise from a read error, as a much more abundant clone is one base away. CDR3 DNA sequence: TGTGCCAGCAGCTTAGCGCAGGAGGCAGGGTTTGGGGAGGCCCAGTACTTC. This sequence encodes CASSLAQEAGFGEAQYF. The J gene is TRBJ2-4, the V gene TRBV7-9; D may be TRBD2 (6 bases). This CDR3 is built from 17 residues. V was cut by 0 bases and J by 13 bases, with 25 bases left in between. CDR1 is SEHNR and CDR2 is FQNEAQ in the germline V gene (reference sequence).

In its sample, this clonotype was seen many times. V and J are TRBV6-1 and TRBJ2-1; D ambiguous. Trimming cost V 4 bases and J 6 bases, with 7 bases left between them. Germline CDR1 reads MNHNS; CDR2 reads SASEGT. This CDR3 spans 12 amino acids. The CDR3 DNA sequence: TGTGCCAGCAGTGTAACACGCAATGAGCAGTTCTTC. This codes for CASSVTRNEQFF.

The table lists this clonotype with many counts. This rearrangement joins TRBV25-1 to TRBJ1-1; 8 nucleotides line up with TRBD1. V dropped 4 bases and J dropped 5; count of bases not matched to a gene: 3. The CDR3 has 13 amino acids. Germline CDR1 reads MGHDK; CDR2 reads SYGVNS. This CDR3 reads CASSATGVTEAFF. Here the CDR3 DNA reads TGTGCCAGCAGTGCGACAGGGGTTACTGAAGCTTTCTTT. The full variable domain, completed using reference TRBV25-1 and TRBJ1-1, is EADIYQTPRYLVIGTGKKITLECSQTMGHDKMYWYQQDPGMELHLIHYSYGVNSTEKGDLSSESTVSRIRTEHFPLTLESARPSHTSQYLCASSATGVTEAFFGQGTRLTVV.

This clonotype has ten or more counts. J is TRBJ2-3 and V is TRBV7-2, with no clear D. Between the trimmed V and J ends, which lost 5 bases and 3 bases, there was a span of 6 bases. The CDR3 contains 12 residues. Germline V gene lookup returns CDR1 SGHTA and CDR2 FQGNSA. CDR3 residues: CASSTITDTQYF. The CDR3 DNA follows: TGTGCCAGCAGCACGATAACAGATACGCAGTATTTT.

This clonotype was seen at least ten times. The chain employs TRBV18 and TRBJ2-5; 14 nucleotides agree with TRBD2. The CDR3 spans 19 residues. Trimming took 1 base from V and 2 from J; bases not matched to a gene: 9. The germline V gene encodes CDR1 KGHSH and CDR2 LQKENI. The CDR3 loop is CASSPRRTSGGHKQETQYF. Written as DNA, the CDR3 is TGTGCCAGCTCACCACGCAGGACTAGCGGGGGGCACAAACAAGAGACCCAGTACTTC. Full variable domain (outside the CDR3, taken from reference TRBV18 and TRBJ2-5): NAGVMQNPRHLVRRRGQEARLRCSPMKGHSHVYWYRQLPEEGLKFMVYLQKENIIDESGMPKERFSAEFPKEGPSILRIQQVVRGDSAAYFCASSPRRTSGGHKQETQYFGPGTRLLVL.

In this sample, this clonotype turned up a few times. V is TRBV11-2 and J is TRBJ1-1, with D possibly matching TRBD1 (5 bases). Trimming removed 4 bases from V and 0 bases from J, with 18 bases in between. The CDR3 runs to 17 residues. The germline V gene encodes CDR1 SGHAT and CDR2 FQNNGV. The CDR3 nucleotides are TGTGCCAGCAGCTCCAGTCTTCGGCAGGGTATGAACACTGAAGCTTTCTTT. This sequence encodes CASSSSLRQGMNTEAFF.

As to this clonotype: Germline is not matched at one junction end, which may reflect a read error. The V call is TRBV3-1, the J call TRBJ2-5; the D is unclear. The CDR3 has 14 residues. Germline V gene data show CDR1 as LGHDT and CDR2 as YNNKEL (reference sequence). Here the CDR3 reads CAGSQNLGGETQYF. CDR3 nucleotide sequence: TGTGCCGGCAGCCAAAATTTAGGTGGAGAGACCCAGTACTTC.

V gene TRBV16 combines with J gene TRBJ1-1; 7 bases align to TRBD1. The CDR3 spans 14 residues. Germline CDR1 and CDR2: KGHSY and FQNENV. The ends lost 4 bases at V and 2 bases at J; junction bases unmatched: 4. DNA of the CDR3: TGTGCCAGCAGCCCGACAGGGACTAACACTGAAGCTTTCTTT. Encoded protein: CASSPTGTNTEAFF.

This clonotype was detected ten times or more. The chain uses TRBV5-6 and TRBJ2-3; D unresolved. The CDR3 spans 15 residues. From germline, CDR1 is SGHDT and CDR2 YYEEEE. V lost 5 bases and J lost 5, with 18 bases in between. CDR3 sequence reads: CASSPGNHKGDTQYF. The CDR3 region has the DNA TGTGCCAGCAGTCCCGGAAATCATAAGGGAGATACGCAGTATTTT.

V gene TRBV19 combines with J gene TRBJ1-2; D unresolved. V lost 4 bases to trimming and J lost 2 bases, with 11 bases between them. CDR1 is LNHDA, CDR2 SQIVND, per germline (reference sequence). CDR3 length: 14 residues. The CDR3 here is CASSTGAGNYGYTF. In nucleotides, the CDR3 is TGTGCCAGTAGTACAGGAGCGGGGAACTATGGCTACACCTTC.

Many counts were recorded for this clonotype. The CDR3 sequence: CASSYHELGGAGSPLHF. DNA for the CDR3: TGTGCCAGCAGCTATCATGAATTAGGGGGCGCAGGTTCACCCCTCCACTTT. This chain links TRBV7-9 with TRBJ1-6; 7 bases agree with TRBD1. The CDR3 contains 17 residues. The V and J ends lost 4 bases and 9 bases, in that order; junction bases with no gene match: 15. CDR1 and CDR2 from the germline V gene are SEHNR and FQNEAQ (reference sequence).

To note about this clonotype: The junction shows a germline mismatch at one end, possibly a read error. The chain is built from TRBV12-3 or TRBV12-4 and TRBJ2-1, with D unresolved. This CDR3 comprises 16 residues. CDR3 in DNA: TGCGCCAGCAGTTTATCTAACGGGTTCTCCTACAATGAGCAGTTCTTC. Protein: CASSLSNGFSYNEQFF.